Listed below are T cell receptor beta chains from one sample, sequenced in a study of patients and donors after allogeneic stem cell transplantation. One entry per CDR3 protein, called by TCRdb with MiXCR from the RT-PCR reads. The sample shows about 160,000 distinct CDR3 sequences, approximately 24% of them seen only once. The sample comprised blood, either unsorted or a sorted T cell fraction (not recorded which). All receptors come from a human donor who was either an allogeneic HSCT recipient or a stem cell or donor lymphocyte infusion donor (not recorded which). It is not recorded whose cells these are; they may come from a transplant donor. Each CDR3 is given with its conserved first and last residue. D genes are given only for firm matches. Size tells how often a clone was seen (once, few, many) or the class of an expanded clone, and some rows leave it out.

.	TRBJ1-2	TRBV6-5	TRBD1	CASSYSGTGWFYGYTF	TGTGCCAGCAGTTACTCGGGGACAGGGTGGTTCTATGGCTACACCTTC
many	TRBJ2-5	TRBV29-1	TRBD1	CSVGPDRRTLKETQYF	TGCAGCGTTGGCCCGGACAGGCGAACGTTAAAAGAGACCCAGTACTTC
few	TRBJ1-5	TRBV27	.	CASSSDRQPQHF	TGTGCCAGCAGTTCCGATCGCCAGCCCCAGCATTTT
few	TRBJ2-5	TRBV6-5	.	CASSYSADGQETQYF	TGTGCCAGCAGTTACTCGGCGGACGGCCAAGAGACCCAGTACTTC
few	TRBJ1-4	TRBV7-6	.	CASSGQTTTNEKLFF	TGTGCCAGCAGCGGTCAGACGACAACTAATGAAAAACTGTTTTTT
.	TRBJ1-2	TRBV7-8	.	CASSLEAGRYGYTF	TGTGCCAGCAGCTTAGAGGCAGGGAGGTATGGCTACACCTTC
.	TRBJ2-1	TRBV11-2	.	CASSFFGGDEQFF	TGTGCCAGCAGCTTTTTCGGTGGCGATGAGCAGTTCTTC
.	TRBJ2-5	TRBV7-6	.	CATRTVKETQYF	TGTGCCACCCGGACAGTAAAAGAGACCCAGTACTTC
.	TRBJ1-1	TRBV7-9	.	CASSLAASNTEAFF	TGTGCCAGCAGCTTGGCGGCCTCGAACACTGAAGCTTTCTTT
.	TRBJ1-2	TRBV6-5	.	CASRGDGNYGYTF	TGTGCCAGTAGGGGGGACGGTAACTATGGCTACACCTTC
few	TRBJ2-7	TRBV12-3/TRBV12-4	.	CASSFTSYEQYF	TGCGCCAGCAGCTTTACATCCTACGAGCAGTACTTC
few	TRBJ1-2	TRBV4-3	.	CASSQYRDLPFAGYTF	TGCGCCAGCAGCCAATACCGGGATCTCCCCTTTGCTGGCTACACCTTC
few	TRBJ1-5	TRBV12-3/TRBV12-4	.	CASSRGPYSNQPQHF	TGTGCCAGCAGTAGGGGCCCCTATAGCAATCAGCCCCAGCATTTT
many	TRBJ1-1	TRBV7-6	.	CASSLGRGENTEAFF	TGTGCCAGCAGCTTAGGGAGGGGGGAAAACACTGAAGCTTTCTTT
few	TRBJ2-2	TRBV14	TRBD2	CASSPGLAGKVGELFF	TGTGCCAGCAGCCCGGGACTAGCGGGAAAGGTCGGGGAGCTGTTTTTT
.	TRBJ2-7	TRBV6-5	.	CASNLSGTSYEQYF	TGTGCCAGCAACCTAAGCGGGACATCCTACGAGCAGTACTTC
few	TRBJ1-3	TRBV6-5	.	CASSPEILDSGNTIYF	TGTGCCAGCAGTCCCGAGATTCTGGACTCTGGAAACACCATATATTTT
.	TRBJ1-2	TRBV18	.	CASSRMGRPPRANYGYTF	TGTGCCAGCTCACGCATGGGACGGCCACCCAGAGCAAACTATGGCTACACCTTC
.	TRBJ1-2	TRBV7-8	.	CARSLGPGAFVRRYGYTF	TGTGCCAGAAGCTTAGGGCCGGGGGCCTTTGTACGCCGCTATGGCTACACCTTC
.	TRBJ2-7	TRBV12-3/TRBV12-4	.	CASSFGKGLAYEQYF	TGTGCCAGCAGTTTTGGGAAGGGCTTAGCCTACGAGCAGTACTTC
.	TRBJ2-5	TRBV12-3/TRBV12-4	.	CASSTRSMAQETQYF	TGTGCCAGCAGTACTCGTTCGATGGCCCAAGAGACCCAGTACTTC
few	TRBJ2-6	TRBV29-1	TRBD2	CSVTSGDSSGANVLTF	TGCAGCGTCACTAGCGGGGATAGCTCTGGGGCCAACGTCCTGACTTTC
once	TRBJ2-5	TRBV29-1	.	CSALQGEETQYF	TGCAGCGCTCTACAGGGCGAAGAGACCCAGTACTTC
.	TRBJ1-4	TRBV5-1	.	CASSLNTGFGNEKLFF	TGCGCCAGCAGCTTGAATACAGGGTTCGGAAATGAAAAACTGTTTTTT
.	TRBJ1-1	TRBV12-3/TRBV12-4	TRBD1	CASSPRTFGTVMGNTEAFF	TGTGCCAGCAGTCCAAGAACTTTTGGGACAGTTATGGGTAACACTGAAGCTTTCTTT
.	TRBJ2-1	TRBV20-1	TRBD1	CSARSGQSSYNEQFF	TGCAGTGCTAGATCGGGACAGAGCTCCTACAATGAGCAGTTCTTC
many	TRBJ1-1	TRBV6-1	.	CASSDPARLLFLDTEAFF	TGTGCCAGCAGTGACCCCGCCAGGTTGCTTTTTCTAGACACTGAAGCTTTCTTT
few	TRBJ1-5	TRBV6-5	.	CASSPHRGGNQPQHF	TGTGCCAGCAGTCCACACCGTGGGGGTAATCAGCCCCAGCATTTT
.	TRBJ2-1	TRBV7-9	.	CASSLVTVLYNEQFF	TGTGCCAGCAGCTTAGTGACAGTGCTCTACAATGAGCAGTTCTTC
.	TRBJ1-2	TRBV7-9	TRBD1	CASSAHTGGSTNYGYTF	TGTGCCAGCAGCGCTCATACAGGGGGGAGTACTAACTATGGCTACACCTTC
.	TRBJ2-7	TRBV27	.	CASSLSTGKGYDEQYF	TGTGCCAGCAGTTTATCAACAGGGAAAGGCTACGACGAGCAGTACTTC
few	TRBJ1-2	TRBV5-1	.	CASSLEQALFHGYTF	TGCGCCAGCAGCTTGGAACAGGCTTTGTTCCATGGCTACACCTTC
.	TRBJ1-2	TRBV7-9	.	CAQTRAGADYGYTF	TGTGCCCAAACCAGGGCGGGGGCCGACTATGGCTACACCTTC
.	TRBJ2-2	TRBV6-5	TRBD2	CASSSSGANTGELFF	TGTGCCAGCAGCTCAAGCGGGGCCAACACCGGGGAGCTGTTTTTT
few	TRBJ1-2	TRBV12-3/TRBV12-4	.	CASSFSQGQGYTF	TGTGCCAGCAGTTTTTCGCAGGGTCAGGGCTACACCTTC
few	TRBJ1-2	TRBV29-1	.	CSVVVDRTTNYGYTF	TGCAGCGTTGTAGTAGACAGGACGACTAACTATGGCTACACCTTC
.	TRBJ2-5	TRBV5-1	.	CASSLVSGQETQYF	TGCGCCAGCAGCTTGGTGTCGGGTCAAGAGACCCAGTACTTC
.	TRBJ2-1	TRBV12-3/TRBV12-4	TRBD2	CASSPTSGSYNEQFF	TGTGCCAGCAGCCCTACTAGCGGGAGCTACAATGAGCAGTTCTTC
few	TRBJ1-1	TRBV20-1	.	CSARERLMGTEAFF	TGCAGTGCTAGAGAGAGGCTGATGGGCACTGAAGCTTTCTTT
few	TRBJ2-5	TRBV7-2	.	CASSFSRGETQYF	TGTGCCAGCAGCTTTTCCCGGGGAGAGACCCAGTACTTC
few	TRBJ2-7	TRBV20-1	.	CSARHREDPYEQYF	TGCAGTGCTCGCCACAGGGAGGATCCGTACGAGCAGTACTTC
.	TRBJ1-4	TRBV10-3	.	CAISEELTNEKLFF	TGTGCCATCAGTGAAGAGTTAACGAATGAAAAACTGTTTTTT
.	TRBJ1-2	TRBV10-3	.	CAISTSGYGYTF	TGTGCCATCTCCACCAGTGGCTATGGCTACACCTTC
.	TRBJ1-5	TRBV6-2/TRBV6-3	.	CASIPLGQPQHF	TGTGCCAGCATCCCCCTGGGACAGCCCCAGCATTTT
few	TRBJ1-1	TRBV9	TRBD1	CASSKRGTGGGTEAFF	TGTGCCAGCAGCAAACGCGGGACAGGGGGCGGCACTGAAGCTTTCTTT